This T cell receptor beta chain emerged from a study of blood T cell repertoires in COVID-19. Across the whole study: Sources were T cells, B-cell-depleted T cells, or PBMCs; the material itself was cDNA or gDNA.

Authors' methods: Using reference gene primer amplification, nucleated cell counts were estimated. Profiled with immunoSEQ multiplex PCR; TCRdb holds only in-frame clones, not every one. V and J calls and clone size are those listed in that table; D and trimming were worked out from the DNA. The data show some 220,000 clones, with 80% seen just once and 9.5% to 15% held by the top ten. On this clone itself: Other DNA variants within this sample encode the same CDR3.

This CDR3 is 15 amino acids long. V lost 2 bases, J lost 2 bases, and 10 bases lay in between. Looked up from germline, CDR1 is KGHSH and CDR2 is LQKENI. Sequencing was done on a sample of peripheral blood. The receptor's source is a human donor in a cohort sampled during active COVID-19. V gene TRBV18 combines with J gene TRBJ1-3; possibly TRBD1 for D (5 bases). CDR3 protein: CASSPTGVPGNTIYF. CDR3 sequence (DNA): TGTGCCAGCTCACCAACAGGAGTACCTGGAAACACCATATATTTT.